This T cell receptor (beta chain) was captured by sequencing in a study of blood T cell repertoires in COVID-19. Germline V CDR1 and CDR2: LNHNV, YYDKDF (reference sequence). The CDR3 runs to 15 residues. Trimming cost V 0 bases and J 3 bases, with 9 bases left between them. Per the original data handling: The authors estimated nucleated cell counts from reference gene primer amplification. Some clones are missing from TCRdb's copy, which holds only in-frame ones; the method was immunoSEQ multiplex PCR. Clone size and the V and J calls come from that table; the DNA yielded D and trimming. The sample shows around 260,000 clones, approximately 89% of them seen only once. Seattle participants joined during active infection and were tracked over time.

The source is a woman in her 30s with COVID-19, enrolled during active disease. Sequencing used peripheral blood. The rearrangement uses TRBV15 and TRBJ2-1; perhaps TRBD2 as D (5 bases). CDR3 sequence: CATSRDGNRYNEQFF. The CDR3, as DNA: TGTGCCACCAGCAGAGACGGGAATCGCTACAATGAGCAGTTCTTC. Based on the CDR3 plus reference TRBV15 and TRBJ2-1, the full variable domain is DAMVIQNPRYQVTQFGKPVTLSCSQTLNHNVMYWYQQKSSQAPKLLFHYYDKDFNNEADTPDNFQSRRPNTSFCFLDIRSPGLGDTAMYLCATSRDGNRYNEQFFGPGTRLTVL.